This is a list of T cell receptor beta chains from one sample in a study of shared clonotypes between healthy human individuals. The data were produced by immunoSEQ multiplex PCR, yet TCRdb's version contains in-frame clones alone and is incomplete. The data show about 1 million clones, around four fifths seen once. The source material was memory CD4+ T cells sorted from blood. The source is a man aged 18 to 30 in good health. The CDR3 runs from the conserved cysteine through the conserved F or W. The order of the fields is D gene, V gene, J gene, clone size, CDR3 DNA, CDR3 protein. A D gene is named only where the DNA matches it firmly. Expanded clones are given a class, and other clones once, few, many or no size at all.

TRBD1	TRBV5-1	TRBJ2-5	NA	TGCGCCAGCAGCTCGACAGGGGGCAAGACCCAGTACTTC	CASSSTGGKTQYF
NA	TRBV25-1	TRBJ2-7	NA	TGTGCCAGCAGTGAATTGGGCGGACTTTACGAGCAGTACTTC	CASSELGGLYEQYF
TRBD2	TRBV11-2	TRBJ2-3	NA	TGTGCCAGCAGCTCGATAGCGGGAGGGCATTTGGGCACAGATACGCAGTATTTT	CASSSIAGGHLGTDTQYF
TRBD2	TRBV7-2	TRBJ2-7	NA	TGTGCCAGCAGCTTAACTGGGACTAGCGGGACTCCCTACGAGCAGTACTTC	CASSLTGTSGTPYEQYF
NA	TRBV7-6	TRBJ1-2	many	TGTGCCAGCAGCCCCGCCGGTCTTAACTATGGCTACACCTTC	CASSPAGLNYGYTF
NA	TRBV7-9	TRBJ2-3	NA	TGTGCCAGCAGCTTAGTTCTGGGTACAAGCACAGATACGCAGTATTTT	CASSLVLGTSTDTQYF
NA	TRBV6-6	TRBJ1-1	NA	TGTGCCAGCAGTTCTGGTCGCCAAGCCGTTCCTGAAGCTTTCTTT	CASSSGRQAVPEAFF
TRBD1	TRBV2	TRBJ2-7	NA	TGTGCCAGCAGTGTGGGACAGGGCTTCTACGAGCAGTACTTC	CASSVGQGFYEQYF
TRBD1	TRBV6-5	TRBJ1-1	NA	TGTGCCAGCACCAAAGACAGGGGGCTGGCTGAAGCTTTCTTT	CASTKDRGLAEAFF
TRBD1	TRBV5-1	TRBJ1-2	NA	TGCGCCAGCAGCTGGGTTGGACAGGCGCTTAACTATGGCTACACCTTC	CASSWVGQALNYGYTF
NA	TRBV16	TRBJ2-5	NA	TGTGCCAGCAGCCAATCGAGGCTGGCGGCCGGAGGGGCCCAGTACTTC	CASSQSRLAAGGAQYF
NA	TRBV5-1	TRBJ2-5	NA	TGCGCCAGCAGCGTCGGTTCCAAAGAGACCCAGTACTTC	CASSVGSKETQYF
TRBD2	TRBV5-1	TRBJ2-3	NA	TGCGCCAGCAGGGAGCTAGCGGGCACAGATACGCAGTATTTT	CASRELAGTDTQYF
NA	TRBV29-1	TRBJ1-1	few	TGCAGCGCTCACCAGGGGACTGAAGCTTTCTTT	CSAHQGTEAFF
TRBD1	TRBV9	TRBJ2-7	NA	TGTGCCAGCAGCGCCGAGGGGGACAGGGACGAGCAGTACTTC	CASSAEGDRDEQYF
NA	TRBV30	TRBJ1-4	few	TGTGCCTGGAGTGATCTACTATTCAGGAATGAAAAACTGTTTTTT	CAWSDLLFRNEKLFF
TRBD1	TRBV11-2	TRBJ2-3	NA	TGTGCCAGCAGGGGAACTAGTCCGGGACAGGGGGCCCCCAATACGCAGTATTTT	CASRGTSPGQGAPNTQYF
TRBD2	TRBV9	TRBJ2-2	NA	TGTGCCAGCAGCGTATATGGGACTAGCGGGGCGAGCGGGGAGCTGTTTTTT	CASSVYGTSGASGELFF
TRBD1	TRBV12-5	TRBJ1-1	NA	TGTGCTAGTGGTTCTGCGACAGGGGGCGAAGCTTTCTTT	CASGSATGGEAFF
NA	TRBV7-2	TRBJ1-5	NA	TGTGCCAGCAGCTTAAGGGTCCGTCAGCCCCAGCATTTT	CASSLRVRQPQHF
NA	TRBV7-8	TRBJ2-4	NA	TGTGCCAGCAACCTCGGCGGGGCGAGAAACATTCAGTACTTC	CASNLGGARNIQYF
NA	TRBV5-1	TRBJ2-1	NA	TGCGCCAGCAGCTTGGTGGGGGATTCCTACAATGAGCAGTTCTTC	CASSLVGDSYNEQFF
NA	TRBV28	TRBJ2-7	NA	TGTGCCACCCCCTTTCGGATTCCTGTCTCAAGCGGGTGGCAGTACTTC	CATPFRIPVSSGWQYF
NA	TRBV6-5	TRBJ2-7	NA	TGTGCCAGCAGTTACGAGGGCGGGGTCTACGAGCAGTACTTC	CASSYEGGVYEQYF
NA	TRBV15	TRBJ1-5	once	TGTGCCACCAGCAGTAGTTGGTGGGGATCCAATCAGCCCCAGCATTTT	CATSSSWWGSNQPQHF
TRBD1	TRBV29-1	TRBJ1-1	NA	TGCAGCGTTAATTCTCACAGGGGTGTAGGGACTGAAGCTTTCTTT	CSVNSHRGVGTEAFF
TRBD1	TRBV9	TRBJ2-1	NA	TGTGCCAGCAGCGTAGACTACGACAGGGGCTACAATGAGCAGTTCTTC	CASSVDYDRGYNEQFF
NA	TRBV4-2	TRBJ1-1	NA	TGTGCCAGCAGCGGAGCGTGGGGGGCTGAAGCTTTCTTT	CASSGAWGAEAFF
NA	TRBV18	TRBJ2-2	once	TGTGCCAGCTCATCACAGGGCACCGGGGAGCTGTTTTTT	CASSSQGTGELFF
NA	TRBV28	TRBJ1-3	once	TGTGGGTCTTCCTTATTCTCTGGAAACACCATATATTTT	CGSSLFSGNTIYF
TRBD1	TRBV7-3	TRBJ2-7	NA	TGTGCCAGCAGCTTAAAACTTCACACGCGTGGGACAGGGGCAGTCTACGAGCAGTACTTC	CASSLKLHTRGTGAVYEQYF
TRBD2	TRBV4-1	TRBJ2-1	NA	TGCGCCAGCAGCCAAGTCGTGACTCCAGGGAGGGGCAATGAGCAGTTCTTC	CASSQVVTPGRGNEQFF
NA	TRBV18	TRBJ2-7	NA	TGTGCCAGCTCACCAGATCTAGGGAGCTCCTACGAGCAGTACTTC	CASSPDLGSSYEQYF
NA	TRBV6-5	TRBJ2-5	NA	TGTGCCAGCAGTCCCGGGACTCCTAGTACCCAGTACTTC	CASSPGTPSTQYF
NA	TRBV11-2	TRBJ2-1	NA	TGTGCCAGCAGCTTACGACTAGGGGACAATGAGCAGTTCTTC	CASSLRLGDNEQFF
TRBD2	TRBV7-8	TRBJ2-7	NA	TGTGCCAGCACCCTGGGAGGGCTCGACGAGCAGTACTTC	CASTLGGLDEQYF
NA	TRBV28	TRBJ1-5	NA	TGTGCCAGCAGTCTTCGATTCGGATCGAGCAATCAGCCCCAGCATTTT	CASSLRFGSSNQPQHF
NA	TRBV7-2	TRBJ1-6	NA	TGTGCCAGCAGCTTCAACCGGGGGAATTCACCCCTCCACTTT	CASSFNRGNSPLHF
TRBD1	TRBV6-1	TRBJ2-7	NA	TGTGCCAGCAGTGAGGGGACAGTGCGACAGAGCTCCTACGAGCAGTACTTC	CASSEGTVRQSSYEQYF
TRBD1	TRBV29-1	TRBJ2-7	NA	TGCAGCGTTGCCCAGGGGGTTGGGTCCTACGAGCAGTACTTC	CSVAQGVGSYEQYF
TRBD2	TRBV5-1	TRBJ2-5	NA	TGCGCCAGCAGCGCTAGCGGGATGGGAGAGACCCAGTACTTC	CASSASGMGETQYF
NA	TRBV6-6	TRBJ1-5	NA	TGTGCCACCGACAGTAGCAATCAGCCCCAGCATTTT	CATDSSNQPQHF
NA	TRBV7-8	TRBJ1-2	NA	TGTGCCAGCAGCTTAGCGTCAGGCGTCTATGGCTACACCTTC	CASSLASGVYGYTF
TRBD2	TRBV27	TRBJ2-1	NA	TGTGCCAGCAGACAAGGACTAGCGGGAGTGGGGGAGCAGTTCTTC	CASRQGLAGVGEQFF
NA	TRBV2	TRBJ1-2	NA	TGTGCCAGCAGAGAGAGGAGTTGGGAAGGCTACACCTTC	CASRERSWEGYTF
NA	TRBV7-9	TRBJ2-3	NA	TGTGCCAGCAGCCCCCGGGGGATACAAGATACGCAGTATTTT	CASSPRGIQDTQYF
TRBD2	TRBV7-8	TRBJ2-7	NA	TGTGCCAGCAGCTCCATCCGGACTAGCGGGAGTACGTACGAGCAGTACTTC	CASSSIRTSGSTYEQYF
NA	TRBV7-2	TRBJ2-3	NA	TGTGCCAGCAGCTCCTTAACAGATACGCAGTATTTT	CASSSLTDTQYF
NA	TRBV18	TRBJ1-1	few	TGTGCCAGCTCACCAGTCGGGAACACTGAAGCTTTCTTT	CASSPVGNTEAFF
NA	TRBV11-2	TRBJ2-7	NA	TGTGCCAGCAGCTTAGCTCTGGGGGTCAACTACGAGCAGTACTTC	CASSLALGVNYEQYF
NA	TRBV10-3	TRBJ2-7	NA	TGTGCCATCAGCATACAGGGAGGGGAATACGAGCAGTACTTC	CAISIQGGEYEQYF
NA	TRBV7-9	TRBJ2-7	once	TGTGCCAGCAGCGAGAGGGGGGTCTACGAGCAGTACTTC	CASSERGVYEQYF
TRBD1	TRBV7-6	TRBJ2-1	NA	TGTGCCAGCAGCTTAGCGCAGGGGGCGAGTAAGTTCTTC	CASSLAQGASKFF
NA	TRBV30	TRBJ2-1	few	TGTGCCTGGAGTGTACTGGGGGAGCTTAGGGATGAGCAGTTCTTC	CAWSVLGELRDEQFF
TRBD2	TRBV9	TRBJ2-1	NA	TGTGCCAGCAGCGTTTCGCTAGCGGGCCGCATTTACAATGAGCAGTTCTTC	CASSVSLAGRIYNEQFF
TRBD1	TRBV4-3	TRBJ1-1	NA	TGCGCCAGCAGCCCGCGGTCGACAGGGAGGAACACTGAAGCTTTCTTT	CASSPRSTGRNTEAFF